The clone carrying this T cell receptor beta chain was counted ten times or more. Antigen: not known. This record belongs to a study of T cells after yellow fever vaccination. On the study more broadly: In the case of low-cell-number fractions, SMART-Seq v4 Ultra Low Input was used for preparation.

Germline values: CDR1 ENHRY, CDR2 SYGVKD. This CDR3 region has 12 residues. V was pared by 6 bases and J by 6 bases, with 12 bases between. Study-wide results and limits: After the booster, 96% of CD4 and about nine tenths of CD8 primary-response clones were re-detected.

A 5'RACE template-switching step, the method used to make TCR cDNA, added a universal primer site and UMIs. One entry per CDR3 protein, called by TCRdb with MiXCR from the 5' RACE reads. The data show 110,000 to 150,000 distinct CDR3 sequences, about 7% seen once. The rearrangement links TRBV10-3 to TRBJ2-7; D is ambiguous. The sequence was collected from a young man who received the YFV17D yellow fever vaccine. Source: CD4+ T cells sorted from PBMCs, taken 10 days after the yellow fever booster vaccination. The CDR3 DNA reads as TGTGCCATCAGGGGGAATACCTTCGAGCAGTACTTC. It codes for CAIRGNTFEQYF.